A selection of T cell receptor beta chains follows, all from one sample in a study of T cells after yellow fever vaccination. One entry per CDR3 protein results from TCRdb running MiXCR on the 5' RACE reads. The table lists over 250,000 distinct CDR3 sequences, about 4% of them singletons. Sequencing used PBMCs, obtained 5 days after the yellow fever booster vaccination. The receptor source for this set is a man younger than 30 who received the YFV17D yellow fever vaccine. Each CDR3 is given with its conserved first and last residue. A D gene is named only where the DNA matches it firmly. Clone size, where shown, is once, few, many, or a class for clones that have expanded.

cdr3_aa: CASSRPVAGHTGELFF
cdr3_nt: TGCGCCAGCAGCCGCCCAGTAGCGGGGCACACCGGGGAGCTGTTTTTT
d_call: TRBD2
j_call: TRBJ2-2
v_call: TRBV5-1
clone_size: many

cdr3_aa: CASSQPGTGGLREKLFF
cdr3_nt: TGTGCCAGCAGCCAACCCGGGACAGGGGGTTTGCGTGAAAAACTGTTTTTT
d_call: TRBD1
j_call: TRBJ1-4
v_call: TRBV4-2
clone_size: few

cdr3_aa: CACYRDGNTGELFF
cdr3_nt: TGCGCCTGCTACAGGGACGGGAACACCGGGGAGCTGTTTTTT
d_call: .
j_call: TRBJ2-2
v_call: TRBV23-1
clone_size: .

cdr3_aa: CASSSLSGLAGESTDTQYF
cdr3_nt: TGCGCCAGCAGCTCCTTGTCGGGACTAGCGGGTGAGAGCACAGATACGCAGTATTTT
d_call: TRBD2
j_call: TRBJ2-3
v_call: TRBV5-1
clone_size: .

cdr3_aa: CASTYGEGLLGTQYF
cdr3_nt: TGTGCCAGCACCTACGGGGAGGGGTTATTAGGGACCCAGTACTTC
d_call: TRBD2
j_call: TRBJ2-5
v_call: TRBV6-5
clone_size: few

cdr3_aa: CASSQPWTSHNEQFF
cdr3_nt: TGCGCCAGCAGCCAGCCCTGGACTAGCCACAATGAGCAGTTCTTC
d_call: TRBD2
j_call: TRBJ2-1
v_call: TRBV4-1
clone_size: few

cdr3_aa: CASSPGTGGNLGEAFF
cdr3_nt: TGCGCCAGCAGCCCCGGGACAGGGGGGAACCTGGGTGAAGCTTTCTTT
d_call: TRBD1
j_call: TRBJ1-1
v_call: TRBV4-1
clone_size: .

cdr3_aa: CASSGQDPSGNTIYF
cdr3_nt: TGTGCCAGCTCCGGACAGGACCCCTCTGGAAACACCATATATTTT
d_call: TRBD1
j_call: TRBJ1-3
v_call: TRBV18
clone_size: .

cdr3_aa: CASSLEQPSHGYTF
cdr3_nt: TGCGCCAGCAGCTTGGAGCAGCCTTCCCACGGCTACACCTTC
d_call: .
j_call: TRBJ1-2
v_call: TRBV5-1
clone_size: many

cdr3_aa: CASSQGATNYGYTF
cdr3_nt: TGTGCCAGTTCACAGGGGGCGACTAACTATGGCTACACCTTC
d_call: TRBD1
j_call: TRBJ1-2
v_call: TRBV19
clone_size: .

cdr3_aa: CASSLRTAGTGGSPLHF
cdr3_nt: TGTGCCAGCAGCTTAAGGACCGCCGGGACAGGGGGATCACCCCTCCACTTT
d_call: TRBD1
j_call: TRBJ1-6
v_call: TRBV7-2
clone_size: few

cdr3_aa: CAWRGDRTYNSPLHF
cdr3_nt: TGTGCCTGGAGGGGGGACAGGACCTATAATTCACCCCTCCACTTT
d_call: TRBD1
j_call: TRBJ1-6
v_call: TRBV30
clone_size: few

cdr3_aa: CASSLGVWNEQFF
cdr3_nt: TGTGCCAGCAGTCTAGGGGTTTGGAATGAGCAGTTCTTC
d_call: .
j_call: TRBJ2-1
v_call: TRBV28
clone_size: .

cdr3_aa: CASSLEVFSGNTIYF
cdr3_nt: TGTGCCAGCAGCTTAGAGGTCTTCTCTGGAAACACCATATATTTT
d_call: .
j_call: TRBJ1-3
v_call: TRBV7-9
clone_size: few

cdr3_aa: CASSVGRTSGGPTETQYF
cdr3_nt: TGTGCCAGCAGCGTAGGCCGGACTAGCGGGGGACCCACGGAGACCCAGTACTTC
d_call: TRBD2
j_call: TRBJ2-5
v_call: TRBV9
clone_size: few

cdr3_aa: CASSLVAGDHYEQYF
cdr3_nt: TGTGCCAGCAGCTTAGTAGCGGGGGACCACTACGAGCAGTACTTC
d_call: TRBD2
j_call: TRBJ2-7
v_call: TRBV7-9
clone_size: many

cdr3_aa: CSGYHQGGELFF
cdr3_nt: TGCAGCGGCTACCACCAAGGCGGGGAGCTGTTTTTT
d_call: .
j_call: TRBJ2-2
v_call: TRBV29-1
clone_size: few

cdr3_aa: CASSFQGGGNTIYF
cdr3_nt: TGTGCCAGCAGTTTTCAGGGCGGTGGAAACACCATATATTTT
d_call: .
j_call: TRBJ1-3
v_call: TRBV12-3/TRBV12-4
clone_size: few

cdr3_aa: CASRTTGDTQYF
cdr3_nt: TGTGCCAGCAGGACCACTGGGGATACGCAGTATTTT
d_call: .
j_call: TRBJ2-3
v_call: TRBV6-5
clone_size: .

cdr3_aa: CAWSVLGVGDTQYF
cdr3_nt: TGTGCCTGGAGTGTGTTGGGGGTGGGGGATACGCAGTATTTT
d_call: .
j_call: TRBJ2-3
v_call: TRBV30
clone_size: few

cdr3_aa: CSASGLAGVYNEQFF
cdr3_nt: TGCAGTGCTAGCGGCCTAGCGGGGGTCTACAATGAGCAGTTCTTC
d_call: TRBD2
j_call: TRBJ2-1
v_call: TRBV20-1
clone_size: many

cdr3_aa: CASSEQGAGEAFF
cdr3_nt: TGTGCCAGCAGTGAACAGGGGGCAGGTGAAGCTTTCTTT
d_call: TRBD1
j_call: TRBJ1-1
v_call: TRBV6-1
clone_size: few

cdr3_aa: CASSFLTVGETQYF
cdr3_nt: TGTGCCAGCAGCTTCCTGACTGTGGGCGAGACCCAGTACTTC
d_call: .
j_call: TRBJ2-5
v_call: TRBV7-8
clone_size: .

cdr3_aa: CASSPPVTGGNTIYF
cdr3_nt: TGTGCCAGCTCACCTCCGGTTACAGGTGGAAACACCATATATTTT
d_call: .
j_call: TRBJ1-3
v_call: TRBV18
clone_size: .

cdr3_aa: CASSQWRFHGYTF
cdr3_nt: TGTGCCAGCAGCCAATGGCGGTTTCACGGCTACACCTTC
d_call: .
j_call: TRBJ1-2
v_call: TRBV5-6
clone_size: .

cdr3_aa: CASSAGTQYF
cdr3_nt: TGTGCCAGCAGTGCGGGGACCCAGTACTTC
d_call: .
j_call: TRBJ2-5
v_call: TRBV12-3/TRBV12-4
clone_size: .

cdr3_aa: CASSLMDRQPQHF
cdr3_nt: TGTGCCAGCAGTTTAATGGACCGGCAGCCCCAGCATTTT
d_call: .
j_call: TRBJ1-5
v_call: TRBV2
clone_size: many

cdr3_aa: CASSYPAGANTGELFF
cdr3_nt: TGTGCCAGCAGTTACCCGGCAGGCGCGAACACCGGGGAGCTGTTTTTT
d_call: .
j_call: TRBJ2-2
v_call: TRBV6-6
clone_size: few

cdr3_aa: CSARDRDRAVDQPQHF
cdr3_nt: TGCAGTGCTAGAGATAGGGACAGGGCGGTCGATCAGCCCCAGCATTTT
d_call: TRBD1
j_call: TRBJ1-5
v_call: TRBV20-1
clone_size: few

cdr3_aa: CSALPRGYATQYF
cdr3_nt: TGCAGTGCTCTCCCGAGGGGGTATGCGACCCAGTACTTC
d_call: .
j_call: TRBJ2-5
v_call: TRBV20-1
clone_size: few

cdr3_aa: CASSSTARHRGANYGYTF
cdr3_nt: TGTGCCAGCAGCTCCACGGCCCGACACAGGGGGGCTAACTATGGCTACACCTTC
d_call: TRBD1
j_call: TRBJ1-2
v_call: TRBV7-9
clone_size: few

cdr3_aa: CASSAGNEQFF
cdr3_nt: TGTGCCAGCAGCGCGGGTAATGAGCAGTTCTTC
d_call: .
j_call: TRBJ2-1
v_call: TRBV9
clone_size: many

cdr3_aa: CSARRGTGAYEQYF
cdr3_nt: TGCAGTGCTAGAAGGGGGACGGGAGCCTACGAGCAGTACTTC
d_call: .
j_call: TRBJ2-7
v_call: TRBV20-1
clone_size: .

cdr3_aa: CASSQDPSYGYTF
cdr3_nt: TGTGCCAGCAGCCAAGATCCCAGCTATGGCTACACCTTC
d_call: .
j_call: TRBJ1-2
v_call: TRBV14
clone_size: .

cdr3_aa: CASSLGTSGGSKTQYF
cdr3_nt: TGTGCCAGCAGCTTAGGAACTAGCGGGGGTTCGAAGACCCAGTACTTC
d_call: TRBD2
j_call: TRBJ2-5
v_call: TRBV7-9
clone_size: few

cdr3_aa: CASSITDTGELFF
cdr3_nt: TGTGCCAGTAGTATCACCGACACCGGGGAGCTGTTTTTT
d_call: .
j_call: TRBJ2-2
v_call: TRBV19
clone_size: few

cdr3_aa: CASSLEVVNYGYTF
cdr3_nt: TGTGCCAGCAGCTTGGAAGTCGTAAACTATGGCTACACCTTC
d_call: .
j_call: TRBJ1-2
v_call: TRBV5-8
clone_size: .

cdr3_aa: CASSFLSRTGASNQPQHF
cdr3_nt: TGTGCCAGCAGTTTTTTAAGTAGGACAGGGGCTAGCAATCAGCCCCAGCATTTT
d_call: TRBD1
j_call: TRBJ1-5
v_call: TRBV6-2/TRBV6-3
clone_size: few

cdr3_aa: CASSQEGHTQYF
cdr3_nt: TGTGCCAGCAGCCAAGAGGGCCATACGCAGTATTTT
d_call: .
j_call: TRBJ2-3
v_call: TRBV14
clone_size: .

cdr3_aa: CASSRRTSGDTQYF
cdr3_nt: TGTGCCAGCAGCAGACGGACTAGCGGGGATACGCAGTATTTT
d_call: TRBD2
j_call: TRBJ2-3
v_call: TRBV11-1
clone_size: few

cdr3_aa: CASSLDLEETQYF
cdr3_nt: TGTGCCAGCAGCTTAGACCTAGAAGAGACCCAGTACTTC
d_call: .
j_call: TRBJ2-5
v_call: TRBV7-6
clone_size: .

cdr3_aa: CASSGLAGGTQETQYF
cdr3_nt: TGTGCCAGCAGCGGGCTAGCGGGGGGAACTCAAGAGACCCAGTACTTC
d_call: TRBD2
j_call: TRBJ2-5
v_call: TRBV7-3
clone_size: many

cdr3_aa: CASSQDRVLVGELFF
cdr3_nt: TGCGCCAGCAGCCAGGACAGGGTTCTGGTCGGGGAGCTGTTTTTT
d_call: TRBD1
j_call: TRBJ2-2
v_call: TRBV4-1
clone_size: many

cdr3_aa: CASRETGAVEQYF
cdr3_nt: TGTGCCAGCAGGGAGACAGGGGCCGTCGAGCAGTACTTC
d_call: TRBD1
j_call: TRBJ2-7
v_call: TRBV25-1
clone_size: .